These T cell receptor beta chains were read from a single sample in a study of blood T cell repertoires in COVID-19. The table came from immunoSEQ multiplex PCR; TCRdb's copy has only in-frame clones and leaves some out. The sample shows 210,000 or so clones, around 82% of them seen only once. What was sequenced was peripheral blood. These receptor sequences come from a man over 45 with active or convalescent COVID-19. The CDR3 runs from the conserved cysteine through the conserved F or W. D genes are given only for firm matches. Size is omitted from some rows. Given values are once, few, many or a class for expanded clones.

clone_size	j_call	d_call	v_call	cdr3_aa	cdr3_nt
NA	TRBJ2-1	NA	TRBV6-5	CASSYGGSNGEQFF	TGTGCCAGCAGTTACGGGGGGAGCAACGGTGAGCAGTTCTTC
NA	TRBJ2-5	TRBD1	TRBV5-6	CASSSDRGWETQYF	TGTGCCAGCAGCTCGGACAGGGGCTGGGAGACCCAGTACTTC
once	TRBJ1-2	TRBD1	TRBV30	CAWRRTGGDYGYTF	TGTGCCTGGAGAAGGACAGGAGGAGATTATGGCTACACCTTC
NA	TRBJ2-5	TRBD2	TRBV5-4	CASSSPTGTIETQYF	TGTGCCAGCAGCTCGCCGACGGGGACTATAGAGACCCAGTACTTC
few	TRBJ2-5	NA	TRBV7-2	CASSLYPVETQYF	TGTGCCAGCAGCCTATACCCTGTGGAGACCCAGTACTTC
few	TRBJ1-5	NA	TRBV29-1	CSVQTEGGEPQHF	TGCAGCGTCCAAACCGAGGGAGGGGAGCCCCAGCATTTT
NA	TRBJ2-7	NA	TRBV6-5	CASSFLGEQYF	TGTGCCAGCAGTTTCCTAGGCGAGCAGTACTTC
NA	TRBJ2-6	NA	TRBV5-8	CASSLRGANVLTF	TGTGCCAGCAGCTTGCGGGGGGCCAACGTCCTGACTTTC
NA	TRBJ1-5	NA	TRBV6-5	CASSVTNQPQHF	TGTGCCAGCAGCGTTACTAATCAGCCCCAGCATTTT
NA	TRBJ1-6	NA	TRBV27	CASSGARSSSYNSPLHF	TGTGCCAGCAGTGGGGCCCGATCAAGCTCCTATAATTCACCCCTCCACTTT
NA	TRBJ2-7	NA	TRBV30	CAWRGLYEQYF	TGTGCCTGGAGGGGACTCTACGAGCAGTACTTC
NA	TRBJ2-1	TRBD2	TRBV6-2/TRBV6-3	CASSRPTSGGANEQFF	TGTGCCAGCAGCCGCCCAACTAGCGGGGGGGCAAATGAGCAGTTCTTC
NA	TRBJ2-2	TRBD1	TRBV15	CATSRRTGGRTGELFF	TGTGCCACCAGCAGAAGGACAGGGGGTCGGACCGGGGAGCTGTTTTTT
few	TRBJ2-5	NA	TRBV5-1	CASSLVGETQYF	TGCGCCAGCAGCTTGGTAGGGGAAACCCAGTACTTC
NA	TRBJ1-1	NA	TRBV27	CASSLSPGDWTDEAFF	TGTGCCAGCAGTTTATCCCCTGGGGACTGGACCGATGAAGCTTTCTTT
NA	TRBJ1-6	TRBD1	TRBV4-1	CASSQRGQGADSPLHF	TGCGCCAGCAGCCAACGAGGACAGGGGGCTGATTCACCCCTCCACTTT
few	TRBJ1-5	TRBD1	TRBV14	CASSLGQGLNQPQHF	TGTGCCAGCAGCCTGGGACAGGGCCTCAATCAGCCCCAGCATTTT
NA	TRBJ1-6	TRBD1	TRBV2	CASSEETGLNSPLHF	TGTGCCAGCAGTGAAGAGACAGGGCTGAATTCACCCCTCCACTTT
NA	TRBJ2-5	TRBD2	TRBV7-6	CASSLGAGGGETQYF	TGTGCCAGCAGCTTAGGTGCGGGGGGAGGAGAGACCCAGTACTTC
NA	TRBJ1-1	TRBD1	TRBV5-1	CASSGDRGSTEAFF	TGCGCCAGCAGCGGGGACAGAGGAAGCACTGAAGCTTTCTTT
many	TRBJ1-1	NA	TRBV12-3/TRBV12-4	CASRQQVNTEAFF	TGTGCCAGCAGACAACAGGTGAACACTGAAGCTTTCTTT